This TCR beta chain was identified during a study of Ad26.COV2.S vaccination and SARS-CoV-2 variants. The V and J ends lost 0 bases and 3 bases respectively, with 14 bases between them. Germline V lookup: CDR1 SGHNT, CDR2 YYREEE (reference sequence). The CDR3 is made up of 16 amino acids. The data were produced by immunoSEQ multiplex PCR, yet TCRdb's version contains in-frame clones alone and is incomplete. The data show about 380,000 clones, about 80% seen once. Treatment here: some 19 received Ad26.COV2.S at low or high dose, single or two shots; about 5 received placebo; per-sample allocation not given. Sampling was done on day 63 after the first vaccine or placebo injection.

The sequencing used peripheral blood, collected in a trial of Ad26.COV2.S vaccine versus placebo. This chain links TRBV5-4 with TRBJ2-3; D perhaps matches TRBD1 (5 bases). The clonotype originates from a person between 18 and 65 years old who received the Ad26.COV2.S COVID-19 vaccine or a placebo. The CDR3 nucleotides read TGTGCCAGCAGCTTGGCCGCAGGGCGCATGACAGATACGCAGTATTTT. Its translation is CASSLAAGRMTDTQYF.